This TCR beta chain was found in a study of blood T cell repertoires in COVID-19. Germline V CDR1 and CDR2: SNHLY, FYNNEI. V was pared by 3 bases and J by 1 base, with 12 bases between. The length of the CDR3 is 15 residues. TCRdb keeps only in-frame clones here, not all; method: immunoSEQ multiplex PCR. Among about 64,000 clones listed, more than 65% were seen once. The rearrangement links TRBV2 to TRBJ1-1; D is unresolved. This receptor was obtained from a woman in her fifties or sixties with acute or convalescent COVID-19. The sample consisted of peripheral blood. The CDR3 coding sequence is TGTGCCAGCAGTGAGCTAAGTGGAGGGAACACTGAAGCTTTCTTT. Translating it yields CASSELSGGNTEAFF.